A single count supports the clone carrying this T cell receptor beta chain. This CDR3 is built from 16 residues. The germline gives CDR1 LNHNV, CDR2 YYDKDF (reference sequence). The V segment lost 6 bases and the J segment 6 bases; nucleotides outside the gene matches: 11. This record comes from a study of cytomegalovirus exposure and HLA in healthy donors. PCR was performed using 60 Vbeta and 13 Jbeta primers. Libraries were prepared by immunoSEQ multiplex PCR; TCRdb keeps only in-frame clonotypes and omits some of them. In the table there are around 64,000 clones, 70% to 90% of which are singletons. The donors comprised healthy bone marrow donors.

The chain is built from TRBV15 and TRBJ1-1; TRBD1 aligns across 12 bases. The sequence was obtained from a woman between 25 and 40 years old in good health and CMV-seronegative. Sequences were obtained from PBMCs. The CDR3 nucleotides are TGTGCCACCAGTTCTATCGCCGGGACAGGGGGCCCTGAAGCTTTCTTT. This gives the protein CATSSIAGTGGPEAFF.